Included here is one T cell receptor (beta chain) sequence, with context. Its antigen is not identified. These data come from a study of T cell responses to AZD1222 COVID-19 vaccine. Study results and limitations: Epitopes outside B.1.351 and B.1.1.7 mutated regions reportedly drew nearly half of spike TCRs.

Sequencing was performed with immunoSEQ multiplex PCR; in TCRdb, only in-frame clones are kept and a portion is missing. The sample yields 100,000 to 150,000 clones, more than 85% seen once. The source material was peripheral blood, sampled on day 0 of AZD1222 vaccination. This clonotype was sampled from an adult in good health.

CDR3 bases: TGTGCCAGCAGTGAATGGCGGGGGGACGCCTACGAGCAGTACTTC. This translates into CASSEWRGDAYEQYF. The chain has TRBV2 and TRBJ2-7, with 8 bases fitting TRBD2. Trimming took 2 bases from V and 2 from J; bases not matched to a gene: 5. The germline gives CDR1 SNHLY, CDR2 FYNNEI. This CDR3 spans 15 amino acids.